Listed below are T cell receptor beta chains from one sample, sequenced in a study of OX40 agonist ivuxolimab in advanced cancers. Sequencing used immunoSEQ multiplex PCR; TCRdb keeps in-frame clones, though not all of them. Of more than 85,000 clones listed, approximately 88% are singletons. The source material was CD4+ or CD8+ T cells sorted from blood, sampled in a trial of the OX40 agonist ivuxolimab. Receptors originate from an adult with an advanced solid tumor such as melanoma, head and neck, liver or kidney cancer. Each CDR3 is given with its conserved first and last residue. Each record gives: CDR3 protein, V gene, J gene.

cdr3_aa: CACPPAAGTSGGEPYEQYF
v_call: TRBV19
j_call: TRBJ2-7

cdr3_aa: CSAVLEGAFF
v_call: TRBV29-1
j_call: TRBJ1-1

cdr3_aa: CASSLAMTPTYGYTF
v_call: TRBV7-2
j_call: TRBJ1-2

cdr3_aa: CASSPYRGGNSPLHF
v_call: TRBV2
j_call: TRBJ1-6

cdr3_aa: CASSVGPFGINTEAFF
v_call: TRBV9
j_call: TRBJ1-1

cdr3_aa: CASSLDLKVDSELFF
v_call: TRBV11-3
j_call: TRBJ2-2

cdr3_aa: CASSSGGRETQYF
v_call: TRBV11-3
j_call: TRBJ2-5

cdr3_aa: CASSLSNRAPEAFF
v_call: TRBV7-9
j_call: TRBJ1-1

cdr3_aa: CASSLVTGENIQYF
v_call: TRBV7-9
j_call: TRBJ2-4

cdr3_aa: CAIKENSGNTIYF
v_call: TRBV10-3
j_call: TRBJ1-3

cdr3_aa: CASSQNPGMAGYTF
v_call: TRBV11-3
j_call: TRBJ1-2

cdr3_aa: CASSPDANSGNTIYF
v_call: TRBV6-5
j_call: TRBJ1-3

cdr3_aa: CASSIPGVGNQPQHF
v_call: TRBV19
j_call: TRBJ1-5

cdr3_aa: CASSLQGRPNEQYF
v_call: TRBV5-1
j_call: TRBJ2-7

cdr3_aa: CASSPQGINYGYTF
v_call: TRBV4-1
j_call: TRBJ1-2

cdr3_aa: CASSLAGTGGSTRDEKLFF
v_call: TRBV5-1
j_call: TRBJ1-4

cdr3_aa: CASSFDRALSEYEQYF
v_call: TRBV11-1
j_call: .

cdr3_aa: CASSGGTNTDTQYF
v_call: TRBV7-8
j_call: TRBJ2-3

cdr3_aa: CASRNPGGYGYTF
v_call: TRBV27
j_call: TRBJ1-2

cdr3_aa: CASSYGRGTYEQYF
v_call: TRBV5-4
j_call: TRBJ2-7

cdr3_aa: CASSSTGVGETQYF
v_call: TRBV27
j_call: TRBJ2-5

cdr3_aa: CASTADRDGEQFF
v_call: TRBV19
j_call: TRBJ2-1

cdr3_aa: CASRDLVTPTGYTF
v_call: TRBV6-1
j_call: TRBJ1-2

cdr3_aa: CASSELEVGQYF
v_call: TRBV2
j_call: TRBJ2-7

cdr3_aa: CASSSGTGGVSRKNTEAFF
v_call: TRBV9
j_call: TRBJ1-1

cdr3_aa: CASSFVERSDYEQYF
v_call: TRBV5-1
j_call: TRBJ2-7